The next 5 T cell receptor beta chains were all read from a single sample in a study of T cells in Graves' hyperthyroidism and ophthalmopathy. Authors of the study amplified TCR beta CDR3 regions from RNA transcripts. HTBI primers drove first-round RT-PCR of the TCR CDR3. TCRdb re-called the multiplex PCR reads through MiXCR, storing one row per CDR3 protein. The table records about 380,000 distinct CDR3 sequences, about 18% of them present only once. Sequencing was done on a sample of blood. The receptors here all came from a man aged 18 to 29 with Graves' ophthalmopathy.

Ten or more counts support this clonotype. The CDR3 here is CASSFTETTYEQYF. The CDR3 bases are TGCGCCAGCAGCTTTACGGAGACCACCTACGAGCAGTACTTC. The chain links TRBV5-1 to TRBJ2-7; D not resolved. V was pared by 2 bases and J by 2 bases, with 11 bases between. The germline V gene encodes CDR1 SGHRS and CDR2 YFSETQ. There are 14 residues in the CDR3.

This clonotype was seen only a few times. The V gene is TRBV10-3, the J gene TRBJ2-3, with a weak D call TRBD1 (5 bases). Looked up from germline, CDR1 is ENHRY and CDR2 is SYGVKD. There are 13 residues in the CDR3. The V and J ends lost 3 bases and 6 bases respectively, with 10 bases between them. The CDR3, as DNA: TGTGCCATCAGTGAACAGGTGGACGATACGCAGTATTTT. Translated: CAISEQVDDTQYF.

This clonotype showed up many times. The chain recombines TRBV20-1 with TRBJ2-7; TRBD2 matches at 8 bases. The CDR3 has 15 residues. J was trimmed by 5 bases and V by 0 bases; bases with no gene match: 9. Germline CDR1 reads DFQATT; CDR2 reads SNEGSKA (reference sequence). The CDR3 loop reads CSARERSGGAHEQYF. Written as DNA, the CDR3 is TGCAGTGCTAGAGAGAGGAGCGGGGGTGCCCACGAGCAGTACTTC.

This clonotype was seen ten or more times. J is TRBJ1-6 and V is TRBV6-1; D perhaps matches TRBD1 (5 bases). The V gene lost 7 bases and the J gene lost 6 bases, with 16 bases spanning the gap. CDR1 is MNHNS and CDR2 is SASEGT in the germline V gene. This CDR3 contains 15 residues. DNA for the CDR3: TGTGCCAGCAAGCTACTGGGACGGGGTAATTCACCCCTCCACTTT. Translated: CASKLLGRGNSPLHF.

In this sample, this clonotype turned up many times. V gene TRBV6-1 combines with J gene TRBJ1-5; the match to TRBD1 covers 8 bases. Germline assignment: CDR1 MNHNS and CDR2 SASEGT. Losses at the gene ends were 5 bases for V and 10 bases for J; bases not matched to a gene: 13. The CDR3 has 15 amino acids. As DNA, the CDR3 is TGTGCCAGCAGTCCTAAGTCGGACAGGGTAGTTCCCCAGCATTTT. It is translated as CASSPKSDRVVPQHF.